This T cell receptor beta chain was recovered during a study of blood T cell repertoires in COVID-19 (dated by TCRdb to the early 2020s). With respect to the entire study: Samples covering the acute and convalescent phases of COVID-19 were provided by collaborators in the United States, Italy and Spain. The material from the prospective study consisted of cDNA or gDNA derived from T cells, B-cell-depleted T cells, or PBMCs. Subjects who had been exposed to COVID-19, were actively infected with it, or had recovered from it provided the deeply sampled blood TCRbeta repertoires that made up the dataset. The repertoires were made available in a free public database intended to serve as a resource for research on the immune response to SARS-CoV-2. Samples came from the ongoing ImmuneRACE study (first 160 participants) plus 1,254 subjects from 6 global collaborators. The sample metadata nearly always contained a de-identified subject ID, COVID-19 status, age in years and sex. Where HLA class I and class II types were available, the types were taken from metadata supplied by the sample provider, not from assay-based typing. General conclusions and limits of the study: The quantity of clinical and demographic metadata differed by source and by participant and was supplied without curation.

With respect to this clone: What this receptor recognizes is not known. Base qualities are missing; no much larger clone stands one base away.

TCRbeta CDR3 regions were amplified from genomic DNA using the immunoSEQ Assay, a bias-controlled multiplex PCR. The paper's processing steps were these. Within the assay, amplification of reference gene primers was used to estimate how many nucleated cells each sample contained. To quantify the absolute abundance of each unique TCRbeta CDR3 rearrangement, sequence reads were collapsed and filtered. Productive Simpson clonality was computed per sample as the square root of Simpson's diversity index over productive rearrangements. The clones in this table, taken by TCRdb from immuneACCESS, are in-frame only. Not every clone is retained; where verified, under half of the shortfall comes from an unresolved V gene, and the cause of the rest is unknown. The D gene and trimming were derived from the DNA, and the V and J assignments and clone size from that table. The sample includes around 100,000 clones, with 85% to 90% observed a single time. The top ten constitute around 5.4% of the sample.

Whole blood was collected in K2EDTA tubes by collaborating institutions according to the institutions' own protocols. For TCRbeta analysis, collaborators shipped samples in one of three forms: frozen whole blood, isolated PBMCs, or DNA extracted from either of those sample types. The germline V and J ends show losses of 4 bases and 2 bases respectively, and no gene match explains 11 bases of the junction. For CDR1 and CDR2, the germline V gene lists MDHEN and SYDVKM. The CDR3 starts with the cysteine, ends with the phenylalanine, and has 16 residues. Only CDR3 DNA remains: 48 bases, in frame from the first base.

Sequenced sample: peripheral blood. The sequence is built from TRBV28 and TRBJ2-7, and 7 junctional nucleotides match TRBD2. The receptor comes from a human donor in a cohort sampled during active COVID-19. The DNA sequence follows: TGTGCCAGCAGTTCCCCCCGACTAGCTCCCCCCTACGAGCAGTACTTC. Its translation is CASSSPRLAPPYEQYF.